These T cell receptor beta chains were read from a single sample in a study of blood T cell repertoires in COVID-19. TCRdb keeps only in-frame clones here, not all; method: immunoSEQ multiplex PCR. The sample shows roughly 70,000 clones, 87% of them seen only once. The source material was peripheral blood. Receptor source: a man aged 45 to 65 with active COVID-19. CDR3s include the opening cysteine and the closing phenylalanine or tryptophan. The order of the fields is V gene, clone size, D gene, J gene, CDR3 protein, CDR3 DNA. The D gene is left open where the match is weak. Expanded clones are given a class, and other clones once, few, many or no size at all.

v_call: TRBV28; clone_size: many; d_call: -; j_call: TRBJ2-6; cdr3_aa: CASNQFPRTAQQGANVLTF; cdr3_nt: TGTGCCAGCAATCAATTCCCCCGGACAGCTCAACAAGGGGCCAACGTCCTGACTTTC
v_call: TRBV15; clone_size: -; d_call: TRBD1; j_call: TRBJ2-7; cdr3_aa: CATKPGPGGGEQYF; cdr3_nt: TGTGCCACCAAGCCAGGGCCAGGGGGCGGCGAGCAGTACTTC
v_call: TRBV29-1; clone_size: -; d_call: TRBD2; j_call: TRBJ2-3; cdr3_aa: CSVEASGGPDTQYF; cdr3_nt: TGCAGCGTTGAAGCCAGCGGGGGGCCAGATACGCAGTATTTT
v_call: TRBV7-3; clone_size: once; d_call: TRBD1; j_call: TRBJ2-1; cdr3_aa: CASSLDWDRTKNEQFF; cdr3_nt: TGTGCCAGCAGCTTAGATTGGGACAGGACAAAAAATGAGCAGTTCTTC
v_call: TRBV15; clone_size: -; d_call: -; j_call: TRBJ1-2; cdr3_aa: CATSRDHKPNYGYTF; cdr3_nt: TGTGCCACCAGCAGAGATCATAAGCCTAACTATGGCTACACCTTC
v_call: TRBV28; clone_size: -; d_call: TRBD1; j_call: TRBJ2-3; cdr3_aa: CASSVGQGGTDTQYF; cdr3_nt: TGTGCCAGCAGTGTAGGACAGGGTGGCACAGATACGCAGTATTTT
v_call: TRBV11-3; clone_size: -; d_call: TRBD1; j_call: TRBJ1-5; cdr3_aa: CASPNEYYRGRFGNQPQHF; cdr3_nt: TGTGCCAGCCCAAACGAATACTACAGGGGGCGCTTCGGCAATCAGCCCCAGCATTTT
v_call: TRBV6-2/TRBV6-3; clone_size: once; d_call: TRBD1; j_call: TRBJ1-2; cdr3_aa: CASSYSPGQGSYGYTF; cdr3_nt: TGTGCCAGCAGTTACTCACCGGGACAGGGATCCTATGGCTACACCTTC
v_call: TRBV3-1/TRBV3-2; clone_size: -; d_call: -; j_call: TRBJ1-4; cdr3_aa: CASSDSGTYFTNRKEKLFF; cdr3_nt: TGTGCCAGCAGCGATTCCGGGACATATTTTACGAATCGAAAGGAAAAACTGTTTTTT
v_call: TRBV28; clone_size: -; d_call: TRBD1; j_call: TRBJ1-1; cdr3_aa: CASRGTGVDEAFF; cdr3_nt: TGTGCCAGCAGAGGGACAGGGGTTGATGAAGCTTTCTTT
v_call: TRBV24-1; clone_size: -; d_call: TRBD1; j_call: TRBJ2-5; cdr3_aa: CATSDPGQGWRETQYF; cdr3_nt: TGTGCCACCAGTGACCCGGGACAGGGTTGGAGAGAGACCCAGTACTTC
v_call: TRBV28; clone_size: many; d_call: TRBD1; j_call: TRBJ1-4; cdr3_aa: CASSLRQGDLNEKLFF; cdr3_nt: TGTGCCAGCAGTTTAAGGCAGGGGGACCTCAATGAAAAACTGTTTTTT
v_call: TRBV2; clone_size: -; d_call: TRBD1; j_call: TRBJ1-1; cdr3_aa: CAITGAGRSTEAFF; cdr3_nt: TGTGCCATTACAGGGGCTGGGAGATCCACTGAAGCTTTCTTT
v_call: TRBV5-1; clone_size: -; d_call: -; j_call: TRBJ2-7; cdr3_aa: CASSLGAVYEQYF; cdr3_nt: TGCGCCAGCAGCTTGGGGGCAGTATACGAGCAGTACTTC
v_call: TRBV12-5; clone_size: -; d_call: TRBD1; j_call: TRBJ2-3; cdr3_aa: CASGRDREGTDTQYF; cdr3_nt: TGTGCTAGTGGTCGGGACAGGGAAGGAACAGATACGCAGTATTTT
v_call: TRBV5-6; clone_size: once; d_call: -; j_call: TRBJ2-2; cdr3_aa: CASRPWETGELFF; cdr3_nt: TGTGCCAGCAGACCCTGGGAGACCGGGGAGCTGTTTTTT
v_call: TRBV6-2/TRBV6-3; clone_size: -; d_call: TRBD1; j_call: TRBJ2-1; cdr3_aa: CASSYRTGASIMNYNEQFF; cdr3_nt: TGTGCCAGCAGTTACCGCACAGGGGCTAGTATTATGAACTACAATGAGCAGTTCTTC
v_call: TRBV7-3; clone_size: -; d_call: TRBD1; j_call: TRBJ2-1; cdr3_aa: CASSQGAAGRLNEQFF; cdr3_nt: TGTGCCAGCAGCCAGGGGGCGGCCGGTCGGCTCAATGAGCAGTTCTTC
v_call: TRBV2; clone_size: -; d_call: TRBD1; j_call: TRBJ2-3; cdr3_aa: CASSEGAWDRGDGSTQYF; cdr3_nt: TGTGCCAGCAGTGAAGGCGCCTGGGACAGGGGGGACGGCTCTACGCAGTATTTT
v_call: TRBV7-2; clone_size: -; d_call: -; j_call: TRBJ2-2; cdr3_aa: CASSRLRTGELFF; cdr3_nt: TGTGCCAGCAGCCGTCTCAGGACCGGGGAGCTGTTTTTT
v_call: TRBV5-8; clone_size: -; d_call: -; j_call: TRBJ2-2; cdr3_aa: CASSSPTRGGELFF; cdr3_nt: TGTGCCAGCAGCTCCCCTACCCGGGGCGGGGAGCTGTTTTTT
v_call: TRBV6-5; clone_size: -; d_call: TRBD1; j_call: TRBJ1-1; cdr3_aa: CASEQGESTEAFF; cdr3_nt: TGTGCCAGCGAACAGGGGGAGAGCACTGAAGCTTTCTTT
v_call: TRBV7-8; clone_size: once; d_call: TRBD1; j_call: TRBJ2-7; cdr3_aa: CASSMTGWGYEQYF; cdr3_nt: TGTGCCAGCAGCATGACAGGGTGGGGCTACGAGCAGTACTTC
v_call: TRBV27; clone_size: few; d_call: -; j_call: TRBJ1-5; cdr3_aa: CASSFVGENQPQHF; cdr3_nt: TGTGCCAGCAGTTTCGTCGGGGAGAATCAGCCCCAGCATTTT
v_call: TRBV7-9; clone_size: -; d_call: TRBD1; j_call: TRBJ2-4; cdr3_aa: CASSYTGVAKNIQYF; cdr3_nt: TGTGCCAGCAGCTACACAGGGGTAGCCAAAAACATTCAGTACTTC
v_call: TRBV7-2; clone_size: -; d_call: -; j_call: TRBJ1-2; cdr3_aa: CASSLTDYGYTF; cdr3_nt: TGTGCCAGCAGCTTGACAGACTATGGCTACACCTTC
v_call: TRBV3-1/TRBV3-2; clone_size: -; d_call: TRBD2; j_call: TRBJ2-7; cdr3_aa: CASSPAGLAGAEQYF; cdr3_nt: TGTGCCAGCAGCCCAGCGGGACTAGCGGGAGCCGAGCAGTACTTC
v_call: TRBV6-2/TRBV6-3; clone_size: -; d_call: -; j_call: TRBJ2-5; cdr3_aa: CASSLATTQYF; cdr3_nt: TGTGCCAGCAGTTTAGCAACGACCCAGTACTTC
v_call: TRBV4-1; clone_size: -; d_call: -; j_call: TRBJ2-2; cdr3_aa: CASSQARGLFRNTGELFF; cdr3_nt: TGCGCCAGCAGCCAGGCCCGAGGGCTATTCCGGAACACCGGGGAGCTGTTTTTT
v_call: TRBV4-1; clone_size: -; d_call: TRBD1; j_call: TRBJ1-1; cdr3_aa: CASTHFPGGDEAFF; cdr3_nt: TGCGCCAGCACCCATTTCCCAGGGGGCGATGAAGCTTTCTTT
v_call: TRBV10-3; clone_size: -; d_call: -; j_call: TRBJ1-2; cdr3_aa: CAIRPLQGRNYGYTF; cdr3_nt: TGTGCCATCAGGCCTCTTCAGGGTCGAAACTATGGCTACACCTTC
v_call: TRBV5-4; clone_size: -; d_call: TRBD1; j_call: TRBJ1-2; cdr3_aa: CASSLSTGQYGYTF; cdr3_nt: TGTGCCAGCAGCTTGTCGACAGGGCAGTATGGCTACACCTTC
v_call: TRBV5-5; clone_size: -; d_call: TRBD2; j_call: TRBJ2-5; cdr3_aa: CASSLYWTSGTETQYF; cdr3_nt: TGTGCCAGCAGCTTGTATTGGACTAGCGGGACAGAGACCCAGTACTTC
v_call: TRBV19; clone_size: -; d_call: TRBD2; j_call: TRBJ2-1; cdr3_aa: CASKLTSGSSYNEQFF; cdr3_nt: TGTGCCAGTAAACTGACTAGCGGGAGCTCCTACAATGAGCAGTTCTTC
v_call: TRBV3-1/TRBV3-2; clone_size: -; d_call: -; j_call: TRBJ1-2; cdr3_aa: CASSQDQSEATNYGYTF; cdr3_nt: TGTGCCAGCAGCCAAGATCAATCCGAGGCAACTAACTATGGCTACACCTTC
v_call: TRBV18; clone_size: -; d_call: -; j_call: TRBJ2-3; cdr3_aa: CASSPSADTQYF; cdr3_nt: TGTGCCAGCTCACCCTCCGCAGATACGCAGTATTTT
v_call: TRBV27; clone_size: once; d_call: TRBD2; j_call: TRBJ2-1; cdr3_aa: CASSPRLAGEFGSYNEQFF; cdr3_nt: TGTGCCAGCAGTCCCAGACTAGCGGGAGAATTTGGGTCCTACAATGAGCAGTTCTTC
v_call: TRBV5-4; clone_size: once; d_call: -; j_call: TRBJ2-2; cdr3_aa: CASSTYSLPGELFF; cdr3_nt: TGTGCCAGCAGCACGTATAGCCTGCCCGGGGAGCTGTTTTTT
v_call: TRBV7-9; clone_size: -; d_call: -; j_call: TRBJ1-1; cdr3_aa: CASSSTGKPRLVTEAFF; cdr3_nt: TGTGCCAGCAGCTCGACAGGCAAACCCCGGCTAGTAACTGAAGCTTTCTTT
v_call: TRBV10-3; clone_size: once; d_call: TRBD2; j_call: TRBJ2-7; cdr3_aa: CAIYSGRGSYEQYF; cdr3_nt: TGTGCCATTTATAGCGGGAGAGGATCCTACGAGCAGTACTTC
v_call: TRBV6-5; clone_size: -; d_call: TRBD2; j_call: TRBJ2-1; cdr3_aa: CASIAAGGSNEQFF; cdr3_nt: TGTGCCAGCATAGCAGCGGGAGGGAGCAATGAGCAGTTCTTC
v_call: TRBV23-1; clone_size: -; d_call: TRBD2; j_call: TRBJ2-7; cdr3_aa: CASSQSPENWTSGRAEFEQYF; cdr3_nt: TGCGCCAGCAGTCAATCCCCCGAAAACTGGACTAGCGGGAGGGCCGAATTCGAGCAGTACTTC
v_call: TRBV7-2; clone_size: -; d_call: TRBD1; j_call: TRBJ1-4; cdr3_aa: CASSFFARDTGAIEKLFF; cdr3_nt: TGTGCCAGCAGCTTTTTTGCTAGGGATACAGGGGCAATTGAAAAACTGTTTTTT
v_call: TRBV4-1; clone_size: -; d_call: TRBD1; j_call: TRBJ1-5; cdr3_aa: CASSQDRAGGTQHF; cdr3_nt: TGCGCCAGCAGCCAAGATCGGGCAGGGGGGACCCAGCATTTT
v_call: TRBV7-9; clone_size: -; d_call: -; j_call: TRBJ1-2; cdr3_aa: CASSSGGALGGYTF; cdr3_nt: TGTGCCAGCAGCTCTGGGGGGGCGCTAGGTGGCTACACCTTC
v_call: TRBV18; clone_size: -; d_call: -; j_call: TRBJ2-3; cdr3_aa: CASSPSLAKSADTQYF; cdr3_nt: TGTGCCAGCTCACCAAGCCTAGCGAAATCGGCAGATACGCAGTATTTT
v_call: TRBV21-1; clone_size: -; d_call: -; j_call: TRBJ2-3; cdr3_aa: CASSKVAGGPGDTQYF; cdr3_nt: TGTGCCAGCAGCAAAGTAGCGGGAGGGCCGGGGGATACGCAGTATTTT
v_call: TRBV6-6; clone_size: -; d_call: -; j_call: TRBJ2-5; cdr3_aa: CASSYSSGETQYF; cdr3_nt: TGTGCCAGCAGTTACTCGTCGGGGGAGACCCAGTACTTC
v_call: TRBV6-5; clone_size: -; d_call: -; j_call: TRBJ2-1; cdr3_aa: CASSYGGTAEQFF; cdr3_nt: TGTGCCAGCAGTTATGGGGGGACAGCTGAGCAGTTCTTC
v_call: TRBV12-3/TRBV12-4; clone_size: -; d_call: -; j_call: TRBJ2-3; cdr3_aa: CASRPTEGDTQYF; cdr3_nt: TGTGCCAGCAGACCCACGGAGGGGGATACGCAGTATTTT
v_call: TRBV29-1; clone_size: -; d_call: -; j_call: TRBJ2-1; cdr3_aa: CSVEYESGYNEQFF; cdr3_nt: TGCAGCGTTGAATACGAGTCGGGTTACAATGAGCAGTTCTTC